This entry is about one TCR beta chain. Its antigen is currently unknown. The record originates from a study of T cell repertoires in cytomegalovirus infection. Study-wide background: Signatures in public TCR beta sequences pointed to both CMV infection and matching HLA type.

From the reads, TCRdb called clonotypes with MiXCR, one entry per CDR3 protein. This repertoire shows 80,000 to 90,000 distinct CDR3 sequences, roughly half found once; its top ten account for 80% to 95%. The germline V gene encodes CDR1 SNHLY and CDR2 FYNNEI. V lost 6 bases, J lost 4 bases, and 26 bases lay in between. The CDR3 totals 18 residues. Sample: CD8+ T cells from cultured PBMCs, taken from culture after CMV antigen stimulation. The chain uses TRBV2 and TRBJ2-3; D possibly uses TRBD1 or TRBD2 (6 bases each). The sequence was obtained from a human donor in good health (CMV status not recorded). Some clones in this sample may be carry-over from other donors' samples. The CDR3 region is CASSTRRILQGGADTQYF. The CDR3, as DNA: TGTGCCAGCAGCACCCGCAGAATATTACAGGGAGGAGCAGATACGCAGTATTTT.